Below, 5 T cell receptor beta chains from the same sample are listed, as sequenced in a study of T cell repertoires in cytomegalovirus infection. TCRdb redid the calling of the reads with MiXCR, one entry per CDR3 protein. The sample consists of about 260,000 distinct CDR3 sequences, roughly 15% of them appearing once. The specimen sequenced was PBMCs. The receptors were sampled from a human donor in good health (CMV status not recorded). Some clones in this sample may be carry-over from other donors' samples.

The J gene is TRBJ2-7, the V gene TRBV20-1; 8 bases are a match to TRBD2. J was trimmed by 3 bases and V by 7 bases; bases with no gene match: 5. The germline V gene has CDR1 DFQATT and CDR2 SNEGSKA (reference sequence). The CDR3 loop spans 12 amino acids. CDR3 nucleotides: TGCAGTGTCCGGCTAGCGGGCTACGAGCAGTACTTC. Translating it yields CSVRLAGYEQYF.

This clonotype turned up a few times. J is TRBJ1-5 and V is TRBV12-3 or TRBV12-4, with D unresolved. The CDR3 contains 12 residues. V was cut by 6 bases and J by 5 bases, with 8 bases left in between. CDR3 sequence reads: CASRELDQPQHF. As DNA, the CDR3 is TGTGCCAGCAGGGAGTTAGATCAGCCCCAGCATTTT.

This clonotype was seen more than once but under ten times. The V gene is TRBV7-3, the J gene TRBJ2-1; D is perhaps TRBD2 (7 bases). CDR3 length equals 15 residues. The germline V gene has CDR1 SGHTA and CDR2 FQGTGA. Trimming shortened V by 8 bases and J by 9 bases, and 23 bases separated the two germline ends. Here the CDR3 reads CASSKGGESASEQFF. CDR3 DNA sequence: TGTGCCAGCTCCAAAGGGGGGGAAAGCGCTAGTGAGCAGTTCTTC.

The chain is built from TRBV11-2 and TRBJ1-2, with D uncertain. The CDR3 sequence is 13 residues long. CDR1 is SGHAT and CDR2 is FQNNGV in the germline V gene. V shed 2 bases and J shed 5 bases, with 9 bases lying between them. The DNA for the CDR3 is TGTGCCAGCAGCTTAAACCCGCCGTATGGCTACACCTTC. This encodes CASSLNPPYGYTF.

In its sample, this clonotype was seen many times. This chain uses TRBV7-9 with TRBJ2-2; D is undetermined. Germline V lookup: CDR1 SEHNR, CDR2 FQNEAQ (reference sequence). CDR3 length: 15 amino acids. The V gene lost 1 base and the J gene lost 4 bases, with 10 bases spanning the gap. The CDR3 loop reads CASSLDGEPTGELFF. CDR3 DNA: TGTGCCAGCAGCTTAGACGGAGAACCCACCGGGGAGCTGTTTTTT.